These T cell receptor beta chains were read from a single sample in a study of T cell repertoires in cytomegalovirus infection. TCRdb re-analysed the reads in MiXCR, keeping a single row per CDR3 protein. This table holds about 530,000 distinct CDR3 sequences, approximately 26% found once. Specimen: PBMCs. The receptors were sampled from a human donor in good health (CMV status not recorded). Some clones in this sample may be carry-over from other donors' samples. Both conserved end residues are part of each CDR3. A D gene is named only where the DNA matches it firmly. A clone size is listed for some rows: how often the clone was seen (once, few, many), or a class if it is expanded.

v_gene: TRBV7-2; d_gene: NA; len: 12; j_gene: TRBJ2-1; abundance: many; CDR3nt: TGTGCCAGCAGCTTATTTAACAATGAGCAGTTCTTC; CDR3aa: CASSLFNNEQFF
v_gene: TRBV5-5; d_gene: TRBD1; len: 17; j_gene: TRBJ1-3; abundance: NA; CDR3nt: TGTGCCAGCACCCCAATTTGGACAGGGCGGTCTGGAAACACCATATATTTT; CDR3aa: CASTPIWTGRSGNTIYF
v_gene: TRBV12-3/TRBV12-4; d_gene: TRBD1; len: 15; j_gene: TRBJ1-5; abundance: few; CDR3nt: TGTGCCAGCAGTTCCCTAGACAGGGCGAATCAGCCCCAGCATTTT; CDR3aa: CASSSLDRANQPQHF
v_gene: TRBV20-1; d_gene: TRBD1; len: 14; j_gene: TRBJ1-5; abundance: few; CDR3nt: TGCAGTGCTAGACAGGGGGCGAGCAATCAGCCCCAGCATTTT; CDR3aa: CSARQGASNQPQHF
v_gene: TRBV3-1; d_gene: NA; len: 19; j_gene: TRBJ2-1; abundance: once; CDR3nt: TGTGCCAGCAGCCCTGGGTCAAGGGGCCCTGAAAGCTCCTACAATGAGCAGTTCTTC; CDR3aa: CASSPGSRGPESSYNEQFF
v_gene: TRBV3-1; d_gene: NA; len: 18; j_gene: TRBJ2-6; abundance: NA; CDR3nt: TGTGCCAGCAGCCCTCAGGAGGTGGTATACTCTGGGGCCAACGTCCTGACTTTC; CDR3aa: CASSPQEVVYSGANVLTF
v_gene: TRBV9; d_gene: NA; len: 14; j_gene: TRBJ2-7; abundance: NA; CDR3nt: TGTGCCAGCAGCGTAGAGTGGGGCCTGGGGGAGCAGTACTTC; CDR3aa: CASSVEWGLGEQYF
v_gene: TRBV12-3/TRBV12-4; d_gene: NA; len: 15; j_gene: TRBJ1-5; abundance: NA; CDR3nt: TGTGCCAGCAGCCCCTGGCAGGGGAGCAATCAGCCCCAGCATTTT; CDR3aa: CASSPWQGSNQPQHF
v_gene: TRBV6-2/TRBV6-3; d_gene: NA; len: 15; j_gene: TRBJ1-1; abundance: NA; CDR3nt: TGTGCCAGCACCAATCACGGGGAGCGAAGGACTGAAGCTTTCTTT; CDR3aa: CASTNHGERRTEAFF
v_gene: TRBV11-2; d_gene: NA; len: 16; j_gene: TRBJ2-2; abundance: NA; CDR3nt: TGTGCCAGCAGCTTAGTGGGGCGGGACCACACCGGGGAGCTGTTTTTT; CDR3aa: CASSLVGRDHTGELFF
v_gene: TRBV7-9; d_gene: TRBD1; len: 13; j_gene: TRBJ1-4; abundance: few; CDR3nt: TGTGCCAGCAGTATACAGGGGGCAGTAAAACTGTTTTTT; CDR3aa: CASSIQGAVKLFF
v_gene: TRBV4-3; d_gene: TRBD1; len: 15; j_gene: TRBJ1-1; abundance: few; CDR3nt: TGCGCCAGCAGCCAATTAGGACAGGGTAACACTGAAGCTTTCTTT; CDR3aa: CASSQLGQGNTEAFF
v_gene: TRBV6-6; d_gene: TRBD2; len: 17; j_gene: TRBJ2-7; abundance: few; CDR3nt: TGTGCCAGCAGTACGCGGACTAGCGGGATCCAACCTTACGAGCAGTACTTC; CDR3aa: CASSTRTSGIQPYEQYF
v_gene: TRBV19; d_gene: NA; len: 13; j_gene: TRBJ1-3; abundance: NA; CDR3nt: TGTGCCAGTAGTATAGGGAGCGGAAACGCCATATATTTT; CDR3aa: CASSIGSGNAIYF
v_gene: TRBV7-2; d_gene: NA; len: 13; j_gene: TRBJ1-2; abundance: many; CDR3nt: TGTGCCAGCAGCCTCAGAAGTAACTATGGCTACACCTTC; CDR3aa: CASSLRSNYGYTF
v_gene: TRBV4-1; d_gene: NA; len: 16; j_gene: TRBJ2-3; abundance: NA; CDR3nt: TGCGCCAGCAGCCAGGGTGGGGATTTCACAGGCACGGCGCAGTATTTT; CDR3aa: CASSQGGDFTGTAQYF
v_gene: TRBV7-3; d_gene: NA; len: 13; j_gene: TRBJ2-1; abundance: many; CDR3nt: TGTGCCAGCAGTATGACACAGGTCCATGAGCAGTTCTTC; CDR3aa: CASSMTQVHEQFF
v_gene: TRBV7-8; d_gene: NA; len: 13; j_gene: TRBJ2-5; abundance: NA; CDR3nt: TGTGCCAGCAGCTTAGCCCGGGACGAGACCCAGTACTTC; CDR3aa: CASSLARDETQYF
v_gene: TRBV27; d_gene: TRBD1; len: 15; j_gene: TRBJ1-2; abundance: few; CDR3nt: TGTGCCAGCAGTTTAGGGACAGGGGTTGATTCTGGCTACACCTTC; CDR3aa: CASSLGTGVDSGYTF
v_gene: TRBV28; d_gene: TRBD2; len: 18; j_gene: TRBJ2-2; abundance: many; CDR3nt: TGTGCCAGCAGTTTCGTCCCCCGGCGGGAGGCGAACACCGGGGAGCTGTTTTTT; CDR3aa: CASSFVPRREANTGELFF
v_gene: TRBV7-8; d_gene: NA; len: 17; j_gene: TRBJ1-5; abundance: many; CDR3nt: TGTGCCAGCAGCTTAGGGTCCCCCAGGGTTAGCAATCAGCCCCAGCATTTT; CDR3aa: CASSLGSPRVSNQPQHF
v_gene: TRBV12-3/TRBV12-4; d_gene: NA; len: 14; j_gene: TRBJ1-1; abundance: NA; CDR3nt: TGTGCCAGCAGTTCCCTCGGGAGAGGCACTGAAGCTTTCTTT; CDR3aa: CASSSLGRGTEAFF
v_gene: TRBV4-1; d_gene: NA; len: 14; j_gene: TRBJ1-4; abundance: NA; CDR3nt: TGCGCCAGCAGCCAAGCCCAGGGGAATGAAAAACTGTTTTTT; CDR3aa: CASSQAQGNEKLFF